These 12 T cell receptor beta chains came from one sample sequenced in a study of vaccination effects on CD4 cells after COVID-19. Culturing for about 10 days preceded CD4+ T cell isolation. Either the BNT162b2 or mRNA-1273 vaccine was given to participants in two doses. Antigens for these TCRs are unknown. Data came from immunoSEQ multiplex PCR; TCRdb stores just in-frame clones and leaves some out. The sample includes about 45,000 clones, approximately 70% of them seen just once. The starting material was CD4+ T cells from PBMCs cultured without peptide, obtained after COVID-19 vaccination. The origin of the receptors is a human donor who received a COVID-19 vaccine.

The rearrangement uses TRBV20-1 and TRBJ2-7; D possibly uses TRBD1 or TRBD2 (5 bases each). This CDR3 has 11 amino acids. With 5 bases removed from V and 5 bases from J, the gap between germline ends came to 10 bases. Germline V lookup: CDR1 DFQATT, CDR2 SNEGSKA (reference sequence). The DNA for the CDR3 is TGCAGTGCTTTGAGGGGACACGAGCAGTACTTC. Its translation: CSALRGHEQYF.

In DNA, the CDR3 is TGTGCCAGCAGCCCCGGGGCGGGCCCCCTCTATGGCTACACCTTC. As protein: CASSPGAGPLYGYTF. The chain has TRBV7-2 and TRBJ1-2, with D perhaps matching TRBD1 (5 bases). Trimming removed 5 bases at V and 4 bases at J, with 17 bases between. Looked up from germline, CDR1 is SGHTA and CDR2 is FQGNSA. CDR3 size: 15 residues. The variable domain in full, completed from reference TRBV7-2 and TRBJ1-2, reads GAGVSQSPSNKVTEKGKDVELRCDPISGHTALYWYRQSLGQGLEFLIYFQGNSAPDKSGLPSDRFSAERTGGSVSTLTIQRTQQEDSAVYLCASSPGAGPLYGYTFGSGTRLTVV.

A few counts support this clone. The V gene is TRBV4-2, the J gene TRBJ1-5; 7 positions agree with TRBD1. Germline CDR1 reads LGHNA; CDR2 reads YNFKEQ. The CDR3 has 14 amino acids. V shed 1 base and J 5 bases; nucleotides not matched to a gene: 2. As DNA, the CDR3 is TGTGCCAGCAGCCAAGGACAGGGCGATCAGCCCCAGCATTTT. Translation: CASSQGQGDQPQHF.

This clone was recorded a few times. The chain uses TRBV2 and TRBJ1-4; D ambiguous. V lost 1 base and J lost 0, with 6 bases in between. This CDR3 spans 15 amino acids. Germline CDR1 reads SNHLY; CDR2 reads FYNNEI. CDR3 coding DNA: TGTGCCAGCAGTGAAGAGGCATCAACTAATGAAAAACTGTTTTTT. Translated: CASSEEASTNEKLFF.

This chain connects TRBV18 to TRBJ2-7; TRBD1 is a possible D gene (6 bases). CDR3 length: 14 amino acids. Germline V gene lookup returns CDR1 KGHSH and CDR2 LQKENI. V lost 2 bases, J lost 6 bases, and 14 bases lay in between. The CDR3: CASSPGPGALEQYF. The CDR3 region has the DNA TGTGCCAGCTCACCAGGGCCAGGGGCCCTCGAGCAGTACTTC.

The CDR3 protein is CASSAGTENNSPLHF. The CDR3 bases are TGTGCCAGCAGCGCAGGCACAGAGAATAATTCACCCCTCCACTTT. J is TRBJ1-6 and V is TRBV9, with D unresolved. Trimming removed 3 bases at V and 5 bases at J, with 12 bases between. CDR1 SGDLS and CDR2 YYNGEE come from the germline V gene. The CDR3 runs 15 residues.

The V call is TRBV10-1, the J call TRBJ1-1, with 7 bases identical to TRBD1. Germline CDR1 is WNHNN and CDR2 is SYGVQD (reference sequence). This CDR3 spans 15 amino acids. V lost 2 bases to trimming and J lost 4 bases; unmatched junction nucleotides: 7. For the CDR3, the DNA is TGCGCCAGCAGTGAGACTCAGGGGGTGGGCACTGAAGCTTTCTTT. Protein: CASSETQGVGTEAFF.

The CDR3 region is CASSRSRGPANYGYTF. In DNA form, the CDR3 reads TGCGCCAGCAGCCGTTCCAGGGGGCCAGCTAACTATGGCTACACCTTC. The chain recombines TRBV5-1 with TRBJ1-2; 8 bases align to TRBD1. The CDR3 totals 16 residues. V lost 4 bases, J lost 0 bases, and 8 bases stayed unmatched. CDR1 and CDR2 (germline): SGHRS, YFSETQ.

This clone was counted once. J is TRBJ2-3 and V is TRBV11-2, with 13 bases lining up with TRBD2. The CDR3 totals 18 residues. V lost 1 base and J lost 4; bases outside the gene matches: 8. Germline V lookup: CDR1 SGHAT, CDR2 FQNNGV. The DNA for the CDR3 is TGTGCCAGCAGCTTAGGCCTGCGGACTAGCGGGAGATCAGATACGCAGTATTTT. Residues: CASSLGLRTSGRSDTQYF.

V is TRBV7-9 and J is TRBJ1-4, with TRBD1 as a possible D gene (6 bases). V was trimmed by 5 bases and J by 2 bases, leaving 12 bases between them. The CDR3 is 15 residues long. Looked up from germline, CDR1 is SEHNR and CDR2 is FQNEAQ (reference sequence). CDR3 sequence reads: CASSAVGATNEKLFF. The CDR3 coding sequence is TGTGCCAGCAGCGCGGTGGGGGCCACTAATGAAAAACTGTTTTTT.

The chain employs TRBV5-1 and TRBJ2-1; 8 positions agree with TRBD1. The ends lost 1 base at V and 2 bases at J; junction bases unmatched: 2. Germline V gives CDR1 SGHRS, CDR2 YFSETQ. The length of the CDR3 is 15 residues. The CDR3 DNA sequence: TGCGCCAGCAGCTTGTTACAGGGGGCCTACAATGAGCAGTTCTTC. This sequence encodes CASSLLQGAYNEQFF. The whole variable domain, filled in from reference TRBV5-1 and TRBJ2-1, reads KAGVTQTPRYLIKTRGQQVTLSCSPISGHRSVSWYQQTPGQGLQFLFEYFSETQRNKGNFPGRFSGRQFSNSRSEMNVSTLELGDSALYLCASSLLQGAYNEQFFGPGTRLTVL.

The sample holds a few counts of this clone. This chain connects TRBV15 to TRBJ2-1, with 12 bases identical to TRBD2. CDR3 length: 16 amino acids. The ends lost 5 bases at V and 4 bases at J; junction bases unmatched: 6. Germline V gene data show CDR1 as LNHNV and CDR2 as YYDKDF (reference sequence). DNA of the CDR3: TGTGCCACCAGCGCTAGCGGGAGGGCCCGTTACAATGAGCAGTTCTTC. The encoded protein is CATSASGRARYNEQFF.